This T cell receptor beta chain was recovered during a study of cytomegalovirus exposure and HLA in healthy donors (dated by TCRdb to about 2017). About the investigation overall: In an earlier analysis of 450 to 750 of the donors, approximately 300 Gb of sequence data and 95 million to 130 million unique TCR beta sequences from about 190 million T cells were reported. Roughly 300 gigabases of sequencing data and around 90 million unique TCR sequences made up an early release that covered nearly 650 HLA-typed donors. Of the 350 to 400 genotyped donors, approximately 80% fell in the genetic ancestry cluster associated with self-reported Caucasian donors. The study was designed to test whether signatures of past pathogen exposure could be identified by cataloging public T cell receptors. Using immunosequencing, the study profiled T cell repertoires from around 680 subjects and related those repertoires to cytomegalovirus serostatus. Besides the first cohort of 666 subjects, a separate validation cohort made up of roughly 120 different subjects was used. High-throughput TCR immunosequencing, statistical association of individual TCRs with disease status, and machine learning were combined to predict cytomegalovirus infection status. In a later analysis, previously published TCR beta repertoires from more than 500 donors were re-analyzed and high-resolution HLA genotyping was added so that TCR occurrence patterns could be studied. Rather than drawing on any new phenotypic data, the later analysis identified candidate immune exposures from TCR beta sequences and the way those sequences occurred across donors. To decide whether each TCR beta V gene segment behaved as functional or pseudogenic, an earlier analysis of several hundred of the donors relied on high-throughput TCR beta sequencing. Donor age, sex, ethnicity and CMV serostatus were collected together with the repertoire data. In a later genetic analysis, genome-wide SNP genotypes for about three fifths of the roughly 670 donors were used, and that subset was treated as a discovery cohort. Every repertoire in the discovery cohort had been generated on one and the same sequencing platform. HLA typing covered class I and class II loci at four-digit resolution. The number of typed donors differed by locus: about 620-630 for A, B, C, DRB1 and DQB1; some 540 for DQA1; around 580 for DPA1; and around 470 for DPB1. Five DR-DQ haplotypes were handled as single units for association and clustering, since linkage in the cohort was strong. Among 300 to 500 genotyped donors of the cohort, an average of roughly 230,000 unique TCR beta nucleotide sequences was sequenced per donor, of which about 18% were non-productive. On the study overall, not on this receptor specifically: Roughly uniform sequencing depth across donors was assumed in presence/absence analyses, although this assumption may not hold. The earlier analysis of fewer than 750 of the donors excluded roughly 16 rarely observed V segments, including chromosome 9 orphons, because counts were too low. It was suggested by the authors that the approach could potentially be generalized to other disease states and immunological phenotypes. Linkage disequilibrium might explain the correlated functional status among segregating V segments, but an unknown experimental factor could not be excluded. According to a later genetic analysis, donors in an Asian-associated ancestry cluster had fewer N-insertions in productive TCRs than the approximately 710-donor mean. Only TCR beta chains were sequenced in this cohort, and the absence of alpha or paired-chain data limited detectable features. The sequencing pipeline was judged likely to have produced a cluster of highly shared sequence variants as a technical artifact. In vitro tests confirmed that three of the cytomegalovirus-associated TCR beta chains recognize cytomegalovirus antigens. In an earlier analysis of some 540 of the donors, most TCR beta V segments appeared in productive rearrangements about 90% or about 30% of the time, broadly matching IMGT annotations. Immune exposure information for the cohort was limited to CMV serostatus. The classifier was reported to diagnose cytomegalovirus status with high specificity and sensitivity in both the original and validation cohorts. In a later analysis, several top co-occurrence clusters were reported to appear linked to parvovirus B19, influenza, CMV and Epstein-Barr virus. In the study, roughly 160 TCR beta chains were listed as associated with cytomegalovirus. A later genetic analysis associated a missense DCLRE1C variant with V-gene and J-gene trimming of TCR beta chains, and an independent cohort replicated the association. A further reported finding was that TCR beta sequences accurately predicted the HLA-A and HLA-B alleles for most subjects in the first cohort. Some IMGT-functional V segments, including TRBV6-2 and TRBV6-3, could not be distinguished by the 87-base-pair reads and were therefore excluded. In a later analysis, HLA-associated TCR beta chains showed more clonal expansion and lower generation probabilities than non-associated chains that were equally common. A later analysis found that most CMV-associated TCR beta chains appeared HLA-restricted, with HLA associations seemingly driven largely by CMV exposure. When HLA alleles, especially DR and DQ, strongly co-occurred, TCR associations were difficult to assign to individual alleles. Most TCR sequences were seen in very few donors, while some public TCRs were found in many individuals. A later analysis associated 16,951 TCR beta sequences with specific HLA alleles at a false discovery rate of 0.05. Because some donors lacked HLA typing at each locus, the association tests relied only on the typed subset. A later analysis found that TCR association rates varied across HLA loci, with DRB1 alleles showing the most associated TCRs and HLA-C alleles the fewest.

Details on this clone: Its antigen is still unknown. Base qualities were left out, and no much larger clone turns up one base away.

Libraries came from the immunoSEQ multiplex PCR assay. A mixture of 60 forward primers for TCR Vbeta segments and 13 reverse primers for TCR Jbeta segments was used in the multiplex PCR. A multiplex PCR assay on genomic DNA amplified the CDR3 region of rearranged TCR beta genes. The amplified TCR beta libraries were sequenced on the Illumina HiSeq System as 87-base-pair reads. The published analysis was carried out like this. A later analysis tallied around 87 million unique TCR beta chains across the 650 to 750 repertoires, and 10 million to 11 million of those chains were shared by two or more donors. To remove PCR and sequencing errors, raw reads were error-corrected and collapsed into unique sequences using a nearest-neighbor algorithm that merged closely related sequences. To assign V, D and J gene segments, CDR3 sequences were aligned to IMGT reference sequences. For a sequence to be retained, a match of at least six nucleotides was required to both a V gene segment and a J gene segment. Rearrangements were called productive when the CDR3 lacked stop codons and stayed in frame with V and J; all others were non-productive. Following IMGT convention, CDR3 was defined as the stretch from the second conserved V-encoded cysteine to the conserved J-encoded phenylalanine. In an earlier analysis of just under 600 of the donors, sequences lacking an unambiguous match to a single V gene segment were excluded. In an earlier analysis of several hundred of the donors, a V segment was called functional when productive rearrangements were above 56.7%, and segregating when the standard deviation between donors exceeded 5%. To diagnose cytomegalovirus status from the catalog of TCR beta chain sequences, a statistical classification framework was built. In a later analysis, TCR nucleotide sequences were compared against IMGT/GENE-DB human TR gene sequences so that V and J genes could be assigned. In a later analysis, CDR3 sequences and most-parsimonious VDJ recombination scenarios were assigned using the TCRdist pipeline. A later analysis defined each TCR beta chain by its CDR3 amino acid sequence plus V-gene family, and excluded reads lacking a unique V-gene family. To address suspected cross-contamination and a sequencing artifact, a later analysis removed approximately 600 highly shared, low-generation-probability nucleotide sequences. A later analysis calculated a clonal expansion index for each public chain from normalized within-repertoire ranks of inferred template counts. In a later analysis, generation probabilities were computed using a VDJ recombination model fitted to out-of-frame rearrangements, and the results were checked against IGoR. A later analysis scored TCR-TCR, TCR-HLA and TCR-CMV co-occurrence with hypergeometric tests, applying a repertoire-size bias correction to TCR pairs. In a later analysis, false discovery rates were estimated by permuting HLA or CMV assignments 20 times. In a later analysis, co-occurring TCRs were grouped with DBSCAN, and TCRdist sequence similarity was added when clustering was performed within HLA-allele-positive subsets. Co-occurrence clustering excluded repertoires with fewer than 30,000 or more than 120,000 public chains, plus five with anomalous nucleotide sharing. As stored in TCRdb, this immuneACCESS dataset retains in-frame rearrangements with V and J assigned. A fraction of the clones does not appear; measured against another copy, unresolved V genes explain less than half of the discrepancy, and the remainder lacks a known reason. The V and J calls and clone size were taken over from that table, and D and trimming were inferred from the DNA. A total of approximately 120,000 clones appear in this sample, 74% of them only once. Together, the top ten hold roughly 4.1% of the sample.

The cohort consisted of more than 650 healthy bone marrow donors. Cohort members were all nominally healthy when sampled, although unrecorded immune exposures were likely present. The donor tested CMV seropositive, placing the donor among the approximately 290 seropositive members of the cohort. A peripheral blood sample was provided by each donor, and peripheral blood mononuclear cells were used for TCR beta sequencing. The Qiagen DNeasy Blood Extraction Kit was used to extract genomic DNA from the blood cell samples. CDR1 GTSNPN and CDR2 SVGIG are derived from the germline V gene (reference sequence). V is cut back by 5 bases and J by 6 bases, with 16 bases in the junction unmatched. The CDR3, from cysteine to phenylalanine, totals 15 residues. CDR3 DNA only is kept here, 45 bases in frame from base 1.

The chain is assembled from TRBV30 and TRBJ2-7, with 7 central nucleotides matching TRBD1. Sequencing was done on a sample of PBMCs. This clonotype was obtained from a woman aged 45-65 years in good health and CMV-seropositive. The CDR3 protein is CAWGADSGQAGEQYF. The nucleotide sequence reads as follows: TGTGCCTGGGGAGCGGATTCAGGACAGGCCGGCGAGCAGTACTTC. With the portions outside the CDR3 filled from the reference TRBV30 and TRBJ2-7 genes, the complete variable region becomes SQTIHQWPATLVQPVGSPLSLECTVEGTSNPNLYWYRQAAGRGLQLLFYSVGIGQISSEVPQNLSASRPQDRQFILSSKKLLLSDSGFYLCAWGADSGQAGEQYFGPGTRLTVT.